This passage covers 17 T cell receptor beta chains from one sample sequenced in a study of cytomegalovirus exposure and HLA in healthy donors (dated by TCRdb to between 2016 and 2019). The library was prepared using the immunoSEQ multiplex PCR assay. For the multiplex PCR, a mixture combining 60 forward primers for TCR Vbeta segments and 13 reverse primers for TCR Jbeta segments was used. Sourced from immuneACCESS, this table was stored by TCRdb with only in-frame sequences that have V and J called. A share of the clones is absent; for the studies checked, an unresolved V gene accounts for under half, and the remainder has no known explanation. The sample contains roughly 110,000 clones, roughly 80% of them found a single time. Roughly 2.5% of the sample belongs to the ten largest clones. The specimen sequenced was PBMCs. Receptor source: a man between 35 and 55 years old in good health and CMV-seronegative.

This clone was seen a few times. The chain joins TRBV2 to TRBJ2-3, with TRBD1 as a possible D gene (6 bases). Germline assignment: CDR1 SNHLY and CDR2 FYNNEI. V lost 4 bases, J lost 1 base, and 24 bases lay in between. CDR3 length: 19 residues. DNA of the CDR3: TGTGCCAGCAGTGCTTCCTGGCTGGGGGCGAGAGTAGGCACAGATACGCAGTATTTT. Encoded protein: CASSASWLGARVGTDTQYF.

The chain links TRBV5-1 to TRBJ2-7; 7 nucleotides line up with TRBD2. The CDR3 runs to 15 residues. After removal of 5 bases from V and 2 bases from J, the junction contained 10 bases not matched to a gene. Per germline, CDR1 SGHRS and CDR2 YFSETQ. The chain's CDR3 is CASRFRGGVAYEQYF. Here the CDR3 DNA reads TGCGCCAGCAGGTTTAGGGGAGGGGTCGCCTACGAGCAGTACTTC.

Turning to this clone: Other DNA sequences of this sample code for an identical CDR3. This chain links TRBV5-6 with TRBJ2-5; 7 nucleotides agree with TRBD1. The CDR3 loop spans 13 amino acids. CDR1 is SGHDT, CDR2 YYEEEE, per germline. V lost 3 bases and J lost 2; bases outside the gene matches: 1. CDR3: CASSWDSQETQYF. In nucleotides, the CDR3 is TGTGCCAGCAGCTGGGACAGTCAAGAGACCCAGTACTTC.

This clone was detected only a few times. V gene TRBV6-5 combines with J gene TRBJ1-4; 11 bases agree with TRBD1. This CDR3 comprises 14 residues. Unmatched junction bases numbered 5, after V lost 6 bases and J lost 8 bases. Per the germline V gene, CDR1 is MNHEY and CDR2 is SVGAGI. CDR3 bases: TGTGCCAGCAGCCTGGACAGGGGGCTAGAAAAACTGTTTTTT. This codes for CASSLDRGLEKLFF.

The V call is TRBV19, the J call TRBJ2-2, with TRBD1 matching 9 bases. This CDR3 has 15 amino acids. CDR1 and CDR2 (germline): LNHDA, SQIVND (reference sequence). Unmatched junction bases numbered 5, after V lost 6 bases and J lost 3 bases. CDR3 nucleotides: TGTGCCAGTAGGGGACAGGGAGAGGACACCGGGGAGCTGTTTTTT. It encodes CASRGQGEDTGELFF.

This chain links TRBV5-1 with TRBJ2-2, with TRBD1 matching over 8 bases. Germline values: CDR1 SGHRS, CDR2 YFSETQ. V shed 3 bases, J shed 6 bases, and the junction held 13 bases outside the gene matches. The CDR3 runs to 17 residues. The CDR3 nucleotides are TGCGCCAGCAGCTACAGCGGACAGGGTATGACAGCCGGGGAGCTGTTTTTT. Encoded protein: CASSYSGQGMTAGELFF.

The V gene is TRBV6-5, the J gene TRBJ1-2, with 9 bases aligning to TRBD1. Germline V gene sequence: CDR1 MNHEY, CDR2 SVGAGI. The junction had 2 bases not matched to a gene; V was cut back by 5 bases and J by 4 bases. This CDR3 contains 13 residues. CDR3 sequence: CASSLQGAYGYTF. In DNA form, the CDR3 reads TGTGCCAGCAGTCTACAGGGGGCCTATGGCTACACCTTC.

The chain employs TRBV7-6 and TRBJ2-1; 7 positions match TRBD1. Germline V lookup: CDR1 SGHVS, CDR2 FNYEAQ. The CDR3 totals 18 residues. The V segment lost 2 bases and the J segment 2 bases; nucleotides outside the gene matches: 12. CDR3 protein: CASSLSPLRQGAYNEQFF. CDR3 sequence (DNA): TGTGCCAGCAGCTTATCACCGTTGAGACAGGGAGCCTACAATGAGCAGTTCTTC. Variable domain in full (rest from reference TRBV7-6 and TRBJ2-1): GAGVSQSPRYKVTKRGQDVALRCDPISGHVSLYWYRQALGQGPEFLTYFNYEAQQDKSGLPNDRFSAERPEGSISTLTIQRTEQRDSAMYRCASSLSPLRQGAYNEQFFGPGTRLTVL.

V usage is TRBV11-3 and J usage is TRBJ2-1, with TRBD2 matching 7 bases. CDR3 length: 16 amino acids. Germline CDR1 reads SGHNT; CDR2 reads YENEEA. Trimming cost V 0 bases and J 4 bases; bases outside gene matches: 6. The CDR3 loop is CASSLDGGNIYNEQFF. CDR3 bases: TGTGCCAGCAGCTTAGACGGGGGGAATATTTACAATGAGCAGTTCTTC.

This chain links TRBV5-6 with TRBJ2-2; 7 nucleotides agree with TRBD2. This CDR3 is 16 amino acids long. The junction had 5 bases not matched to a gene; V was cut back by 0 bases and J by 3 bases. Germline V gives CDR1 SGHDT, CDR2 YYEEEE. For the CDR3, the DNA is TGTGCCAGCAGCTTGGGCGCGGGGAGGGACACCGGGGAGCTGTTTTTT. The encoded protein is CASSLGAGRDTGELFF.

The V and J genes are TRBV5-1 and TRBJ2-5; 9 nucleotides match TRBD1. Germline V lookup: CDR1 SGHRS, CDR2 YFSETQ. V lost 4 bases and J lost 1; bases outside the gene matches: 5. The CDR3 loop spans 15 amino acids. CDR3 amino acids: CASSSGTGSQETQYF. The DNA of the CDR3 is TGCGCCAGCAGCAGCGGGACAGGGTCCCAAGAGACCCAGTACTTC.

This chain connects TRBV19 to TRBJ1-1, with D perhaps TRBD1 (6 bases). This CDR3 spans 15 amino acids. V dropped 0 bases and J dropped 4 bases, with 12 bases sitting between them. Germline lookup yields CDR1 LNHDA and CDR2 SQIVND (reference sequence). The CDR3 DNA is TGTGCCAGTAGTATAGACGCAACAGGGTCCACTGAAGCTTTCTTT. Translation gives CASSIDATGSTEAFF.

The rearrangement uses TRBV6-1 and TRBJ2-3; TRBD1 aligns across 10 bases. CDR1 and CDR2 from the germline V gene are MNHNS and SASEGT. With V trimmed by 3 bases and J by 3 bases, 6 bases remained unmatched. The CDR3 length is 16 residues. CDR3 nucleotide sequence: TGTGCCAGCAGTGACACACCGGGACAGGGGACAGATACGCAGTATTTT. The encoded protein is CASSDTPGQGTDTQYF.

The rearrangement joins TRBV7-6 to TRBJ2-2, with D tentatively TRBD1 (6 bases). Between the trimmed V and J ends, which lost 2 bases and 3 bases, there was a span of 7 bases. CDR3 length: 14 residues. Germline assignment: CDR1 SGHVS and CDR2 FNYEAQ. As DNA, the CDR3 is TGTGCCAGCAGCTTATACAGGGACACCGGGGAGCTGTTTTTT. Protein: CASSLYRDTGELFF.

The V and J genes are TRBV19 and TRBJ1-1; D unclear. Trimming took 5 bases from V and 6 from J, leaving 16 bases between them. Germline assignment: CDR1 LNHDA and CDR2 SQIVND (reference sequence). This CDR3 region has 14 residues. The CDR3 bases are TGTGCCAGTAGTTCGCCAGGCCTGGGCTCTGAAGCTTTCTTT. Amino acid sequence: CASSSPGLGSEAFF.

V usage is TRBV5-1 and J usage is TRBJ1-4; D is perhaps TRBD1 (6 bases). Trimming removed 4 bases from V and 8 bases from J, with 18 bases in between. Germline CDR1 and CDR2: SGHRS and YFSETQ. CDR3 size: 15 residues. As DNA, the CDR3 is TGCGCCAGCAGCATGGTTCCGGACAGACGAGAAAAACTGTTTTTT. Translating it yields CASSMVPDRREKLFF.

This chain joins TRBV6-6 and TRBJ1-2; TRBD1 agrees at 9 bases. Trimming cost V 6 bases and J 4 bases; bases outside gene matches: 9. Germline V gene data show CDR1 as MNHNY and CDR2 as SVGAGI (reference sequence). This CDR3 is built from 15 residues. The CDR3 nucleotides are TGTGCCAGCAGGGGACAGGGTCGTGTTGGCTATGGCTACACCTTC. This sequence encodes CASRGQGRVGYGYTF.